This T cell receptor beta chain was captured in a study of blood T cells in healthy people across ages. Germline V gene sequence: CDR1 MNHNY, CDR2 SVGAGI (reference sequence). Deletions cut 3 bases from V and 3 bases from J, with 14 bases between. This CDR3 has 15 amino acids. A sample-barcoded 5' primer and a J-beta primer mix were used in a second PCR of roughly 6 to 11 cycles. MiXCR, applied by TCRdb to the 5' RACE reads, yields one record per CDR3 protein. The repertoire has about 1.5 million distinct CDR3 sequences, 42% of them found once; the top ten carry just over 4%. The sequence came from a woman aged 18-35 years in good health. What was sequenced was blood. The chain combines TRBV6-6 with TRBJ1-2; perhaps TRBD1 as D (5 bases). CDR3 in amino acids: CASSYQTRADYGYTF. As DNA, the CDR3 is TGTGCCAGCAGTTATCAGACCAGGGCGGACTATGGCTACACCTTC.